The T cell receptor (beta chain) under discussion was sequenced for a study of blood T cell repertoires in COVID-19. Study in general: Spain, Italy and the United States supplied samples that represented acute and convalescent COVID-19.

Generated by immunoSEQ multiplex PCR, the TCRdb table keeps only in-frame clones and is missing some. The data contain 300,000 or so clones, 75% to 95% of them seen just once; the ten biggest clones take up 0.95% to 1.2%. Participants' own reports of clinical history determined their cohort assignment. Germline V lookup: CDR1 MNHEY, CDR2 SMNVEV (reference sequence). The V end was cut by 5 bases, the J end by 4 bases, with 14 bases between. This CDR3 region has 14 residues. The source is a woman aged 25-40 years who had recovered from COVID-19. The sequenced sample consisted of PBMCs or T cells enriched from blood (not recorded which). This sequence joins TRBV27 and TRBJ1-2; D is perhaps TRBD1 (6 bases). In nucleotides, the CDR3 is TGTGCCAGCAGTCCCGGGGTGACAGGCTATGGCTACACCTTC. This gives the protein CASSPGVTGYGYTF.